This is a list of T cell receptor beta chains from one sample in a study of cytomegalovirus exposure and HLA in healthy donors. Repertoires were generated with immunoSEQ multiplex PCR, while TCRdb's copy carries only in-frame clones and drops some. The sample holds fewer than 250,000 clones, roughly four fifths seen once. Source material: PBMCs. The receptors stem from a woman aged 45-60 years in good health and CMV-seropositive. The CDR3 runs from the conserved cysteine through the conserved F or W. The order of the fields is V gene, D gene, clone size, J gene, CDR3 protein, CDR3 DNA. The D gene is left open where the match is weak. Size tells how often a clone was seen (once, few, many) or the class of an expanded clone, and some rows leave it out.

v_gene: TRBV5-1; d_gene: .; abundance: .; j_gene: TRBJ1-1; CDR3aa: CASSRSSVNTEAFF; CDR3nt: TGCGCCAGCAGCCGTTCGTCGGTGAACACTGAAGCTTTCTTT
v_gene: TRBV19; d_gene: .; abundance: .; j_gene: TRBJ2-6; CDR3aa: CASSLAGPTGANVLTF; CDR3nt: TGTGCCAGTAGCCTCGCGGGGCCCACTGGGGCCAACGTCCTGACTTTC
v_gene: TRBV23-1; d_gene: .; abundance: .; j_gene: TRBJ2-7; CDR3aa: CASSPVCGPSPYEQYF; CDR3nt: TGCGCCAGCAGTCCCGTGTGCGGCCCCAGTCCCTACGAGCAGTACTTC
v_gene: TRBV7-3; d_gene: TRBD2; abundance: few; j_gene: TRBJ2-1; CDR3aa: CASSLTMVAGGHNEQFF; CDR3nt: TGTGCCAGCAGCTTAACCATGGTAGCGGGGGGCCACAATGAGCAGTTCTTC
v_gene: TRBV2; d_gene: .; abundance: .; j_gene: TRBJ2-1; CDR3aa: CASSEGRRSEQFF; CDR3nt: TGTGCCAGCAGTGAGGGGCGGCGCTCTGAGCAGTTCTTC
v_gene: TRBV27; d_gene: TRBD2; abundance: .; j_gene: TRBJ2-3; CDR3aa: CASSLRLAGAGGDTQYF; CDR3nt: TGTGCCAGCAGTTTACGACTAGCGGGGGCGGGCGGGGATACGCAGTATTTT
v_gene: TRBV4-1; d_gene: .; abundance: .; j_gene: TRBJ2-7; CDR3aa: CASSQVFGGQLSYEQYF; CDR3nt: TGCGCCAGCAGCCAAGTATTTGGTGGGCAGCTTTCCTACGAGCAGTACTTC
v_gene: TRBV18; d_gene: TRBD2; abundance: .; j_gene: TRBJ2-7; CDR3aa: CASSQAGGREQYF; CDR3nt: TGTGCCAGCTCTCAAGCGGGGGGGCGCGAGCAGTACTTC
v_gene: TRBV2; d_gene: .; abundance: .; j_gene: TRBJ1-4; CDR3aa: CASSEAATSNEKLFF; CDR3nt: TGTGCCAGCAGTGAAGCCGCGACAAGCAATGAAAAACTGTTTTTT
v_gene: TRBV5-1; d_gene: .; abundance: .; j_gene: TRBJ2-3; CDR3aa: CASSLFRASTDTQYF; CDR3nt: TGCGCCAGCAGCTTGTTCAGGGCTAGCACAGATACGCAGTATTTT
v_gene: TRBV7-8; d_gene: .; abundance: .; j_gene: TRBJ1-5; CDR3aa: CASSFQGGNQPQHF; CDR3nt: TGTGCCAGCAGCTTTCAGGGTGGCAATCAGCCCCAGCATTTT
v_gene: TRBV13; d_gene: TRBD1; abundance: few; j_gene: TRBJ2-2; CDR3aa: CASSSSGGNTGELFF; CDR3nt: TGTGCCAGCAGCTCATCAGGGGGAAACACCGGGGAGCTGTTTTTT
v_gene: TRBV30; d_gene: .; abundance: .; j_gene: TRBJ1-6; CDR3aa: CASPGSGEPGSPLHF; CDR3nt: TGTGCCTCCCCGGGTTCTGGGGAGCCGGGGTCACCCCTCCACTTT
v_gene: TRBV18; d_gene: .; abundance: .; j_gene: TRBJ2-2; CDR3aa: CASSPGNQGGELFF; CDR3nt: TGTGCCAGCTCACCGGGAAATCAGGGCGGGGAGCTGTTTTTT
v_gene: TRBV7-2; d_gene: .; abundance: once; j_gene: TRBJ1-1; CDR3aa: CASSFDSGRGAEAFF; CDR3nt: TGTGCCAGCAGCTTCGACTCTGGCAGGGGAGCTGAAGCTTTCTTT
v_gene: TRBV27; d_gene: TRBD2; abundance: .; j_gene: TRBJ2-2; CDR3aa: CASRLAGGDTGELFF; CDR3nt: TGTGCCAGCAGACTAGCGGGGGGTGACACCGGGGAGCTGTTTTTT
v_gene: TRBV5-1; d_gene: .; abundance: .; j_gene: TRBJ2-7; CDR3aa: CASSSPTRYHEQYF; CDR3nt: TGCGCCAGCAGCAGCCCCACCAGGTACCACGAGCAGTACTTC
v_gene: TRBV28; d_gene: .; abundance: .; j_gene: TRBJ1-1; CDR3aa: CASTPPSLNTEAFF; CDR3nt: TGTGCCAGCACTCCCCCTAGCTTGAACACTGAAGCTTTCTTT
v_gene: TRBV19; d_gene: TRBD1; abundance: .; j_gene: TRBJ1-2; CDR3aa: CASIHRDSAGGYTF; CDR3nt: TGTGCCAGTATCCACCGGGACAGCGCCGGAGGCTACACCTTC
v_gene: TRBV7-2; d_gene: TRBD1; abundance: few; j_gene: TRBJ1-1; CDR3aa: CASSSIRQGTEAFF; CDR3nt: TGTGCCAGCAGCTCCATAAGACAGGGAACTGAAGCTTTCTTT
v_gene: TRBV7-8; d_gene: .; abundance: .; j_gene: TRBJ1-1; CDR3aa: CASSPRVWTEAFF; CDR3nt: TGTGCCAGCAGCCCTCGGGTCTGGACTGAAGCTTTCTTT
v_gene: TRBV27; d_gene: .; abundance: .; j_gene: TRBJ1-1; CDR3aa: CASSLAQGTEAFF; CDR3nt: TGTGCCAGCAGTTTAGCGCAGGGCACTGAAGCTTTCTTT
v_gene: TRBV5-1; d_gene: .; abundance: .; j_gene: TRBJ2-3; CDR3aa: CASGPDTPGTDTQYF; CDR3nt: TGCGCCAGCGGCCCTGACACGCCGGGCACAGATACGCAGTATTTT
v_gene: TRBV7-9; d_gene: .; abundance: .; j_gene: TRBJ2-7; CDR3aa: CASSQSDRTPSRYEQYF; CDR3nt: TGTGCCAGCAGCCAGTCAGACAGGACACCCTCCCGCTACGAGCAGTACTTC
v_gene: TRBV20-1; d_gene: .; abundance: .; j_gene: TRBJ2-7; CDR3aa: CSAARYEQYF; CDR3nt: TGCAGTGCCGCGCGTTACGAGCAGTACTTC
v_gene: TRBV6-6; d_gene: .; abundance: few; j_gene: TRBJ1-6; CDR3aa: CASSFDRVSPLHF; CDR3nt: TGTGCCAGCAGTTTCGACAGAGTTTCACCCCTCCACTTT
v_gene: TRBV5-4; d_gene: TRBD1; abundance: .; j_gene: TRBJ2-7; CDR3aa: CASSDRGYEQYF; CDR3nt: TGTGCCAGCAGCGACAGGGGCTACGAGCAGTACTTC
v_gene: TRBV28; d_gene: TRBD1; abundance: .; j_gene: TRBJ2-7; CDR3aa: CASSYRRGRDEQYF; CDR3nt: TGTGCCAGCAGTTACCGAAGGGGGCGCGACGAGCAGTACTTC
v_gene: TRBV5-4; d_gene: TRBD1; abundance: .; j_gene: TRBJ2-5; CDR3aa: CASSRTGGQETQYF; CDR3nt: TGTGCCAGCAGCAGGACAGGGGGACAAGAGACCCAGTACTTC
v_gene: TRBV11-2; d_gene: .; abundance: .; j_gene: TRBJ2-5; CDR3aa: CASSLATGTTETQYF; CDR3nt: TGTGCCAGCAGCTTAGCGACCGGGACAACAGAGACCCAGTACTTC
v_gene: TRBV6-5; d_gene: .; abundance: .; j_gene: TRBJ1-3; CDR3aa: CASSSDRYSGNTIYF; CDR3nt: TGTGCCAGCAGCTCCGACAGATACTCTGGAAACACCATATATTTT
v_gene: TRBV7-2; d_gene: .; abundance: .; j_gene: TRBJ1-5; CDR3aa: CASSLATGSSNQPQHF; CDR3nt: TGTGCCAGCAGCTTAGCCACAGGGAGCAGCAATCAGCCCCAGCATTTT
v_gene: TRBV18; d_gene: .; abundance: .; j_gene: TRBJ1-1; CDR3aa: CASPPGRGNTEAFF; CDR3nt: TGTGCCAGCCCACCGGGCAGGGGGAACACTGAAGCTTTCTTT
v_gene: TRBV19; d_gene: .; abundance: .; j_gene: TRBJ1-2; CDR3aa: CASTIRGDGYTF; CDR3nt: TGTGCCAGTACCATTCGGGGAGATGGCTACACCTTC
v_gene: TRBV6-6; d_gene: .; abundance: .; j_gene: TRBJ1-3; CDR3aa: CASSDDRNSGNTIYF; CDR3nt: TGTGCCAGCAGTGACGACAGGAACTCTGGAAACACCATATATTTT
v_gene: TRBV18; d_gene: TRBD2; abundance: .; j_gene: TRBJ2-7; CDR3aa: CASSPRGLAGGSYEQYF; CDR3nt: TGTGCCAGCTCACCGCGAGGACTAGCGGGGGGTTCCTACGAGCAGTACTTC
v_gene: TRBV5-1; d_gene: .; abundance: .; j_gene: TRBJ2-7; CDR3aa: CASSLAQMNYEQYF; CDR3nt: TGCGCCAGCAGCTTGGCACAGATGAACTACGAGCAGTACTTC
v_gene: TRBV5-4; d_gene: .; abundance: .; j_gene: TRBJ2-7; CDR3aa: CASSLTVNRGMAYEQYF; CDR3nt: TGTGCCAGCAGCTTAACGGTTAACAGAGGGATGGCCTACGAGCAGTACTTC
v_gene: TRBV19; d_gene: TRBD1; abundance: .; j_gene: TRBJ1-2; CDR3aa: CASRDRGRNYGYTF; CDR3nt: TGTGCCAGTAGGGACAGGGGGCGAAACTATGGCTACACCTTC
v_gene: TRBV27; d_gene: TRBD1; abundance: .; j_gene: TRBJ2-2; CDR3aa: CASTDRVGTGELFF; CDR3nt: TGTGCCAGCACTGACAGGGTCGGGACCGGGGAGCTGTTTTTT
v_gene: TRBV7-9; d_gene: .; abundance: .; j_gene: TRBJ1-2; CDR3aa: CSSSSGGGGYTF; CDR3nt: TGTTCCAGCAGTTCTGGGGGGGGTGGCTACACCTTC
v_gene: TRBV27; d_gene: .; abundance: .; j_gene: TRBJ2-7; CDR3aa: CASSPQGHHSYEQYF; CDR3nt: TGTGCCAGCAGTCCGCAGGGACATCACTCCTACGAGCAGTACTTC
v_gene: TRBV7-9; d_gene: .; abundance: .; j_gene: TRBJ2-5; CDR3aa: CASSLVGETQYF; CDR3nt: TGTGCCAGCAGCTTAGTCGGAGAGACCCAGTACTTC
v_gene: TRBV6-5; d_gene: TRBD1; abundance: .; j_gene: TRBJ1-4; CDR3aa: CASSLTGGDEKLFF; CDR3nt: TGTGCCAGCAGCCTGACAGGGGGCGATGAAAAACTGTTTTTT
v_gene: TRBV5-1; d_gene: .; abundance: .; j_gene: TRBJ2-3; CDR3aa: CASSLDNQSTDTQYF; CDR3nt: TGCGCCAGCAGCTTGGACAACCAGAGCACAGATACGCAGTATTTT
v_gene: TRBV11-2; d_gene: .; abundance: .; j_gene: TRBJ2-1; CDR3aa: CASSFDRGSHNEQFF; CDR3nt: TGTGCCAGCAGCTTTGATCGGGGGAGCCACAATGAGCAGTTCTTC
v_gene: TRBV5-8; d_gene: TRBD1; abundance: .; j_gene: TRBJ2-2; CDR3aa: CASSPGTGLRTGELFF; CDR3nt: TGTGCCAGCAGCCCGGGGACAGGGCTCCGAACCGGGGAGCTGTTTTTT
v_gene: TRBV6-1; d_gene: TRBD2; abundance: few; j_gene: TRBJ2-7; CDR3aa: CASRGLAGGDYEQYF; CDR3nt: TGTGCCAGCAGGGGACTAGCGGGGGGAGACTACGAGCAGTACTTC
v_gene: TRBV5-1; d_gene: .; abundance: .; j_gene: TRBJ1-4; CDR3aa: CASSSGHSNEKLFF; CDR3nt: TGCGCCAGCAGCTCAGGCCATAGTAATGAAAAACTGTTTTTT
v_gene: TRBV27; d_gene: TRBD1; abundance: .; j_gene: TRBJ2-4; CDR3aa: CASSGGAGTATKNIQYF; CDR3nt: TGTGCCAGCAGCGGCGGAGCCGGGACAGCAACCAAAAACATTCAGTACTTC
v_gene: TRBV19; d_gene: TRBD2; abundance: .; j_gene: TRBJ2-5; CDR3aa: CASSIRGGASETQYF; CDR3nt: TGTGCCAGTAGTATTCGGGGGGGGGCCTCGGAGACCCAGTACTTC
v_gene: TRBV27; d_gene: TRBD1; abundance: .; j_gene: TRBJ1-2; CDR3aa: CASSFSTGINYGYTF; CDR3nt: TGTGCCAGCAGTTTTTCGACAGGGATTAACTATGGCTACACCTTC
v_gene: TRBV7-2; d_gene: TRBD2; abundance: .; j_gene: TRBJ2-6; CDR3aa: CASSLKRGGSGANVLTF; CDR3nt: TGTGCCAGCAGCTTAAAGCGGGGGGGTTCTGGGGCCAACGTCCTGACTTTC